This is a list of T cell receptor beta chains from one sample in a study of T cell responses to AZD1222 COVID-19 vaccine. Produced via immunoSEQ multiplex PCR; TCRdb's table is partial and in-frame only. The sample lists around 100,000 clones, just under 95% seen once, with roughly 2% in the top ten. This specimen was peripheral blood, taken on day 0 of AZD1222 vaccination. The receptors here all came from an adult in good health. The CDR3 runs from the conserved cysteine through the conserved F or W. Each record gives: J gene, V gene, D gene, clone size, CDR3 DNA, CDR3 protein. A D gene is named only where the DNA matches it firmly. Clone size is shown for a subset of rows, as once, few, many or a class of expanded clone.

j_call: TRBJ1-2; v_call: TRBV28; d_call: NA; clone_size: NA; cdr3_nt: TGTGCCAGCAGTCCACCAGGGGTTGGTGGCTACACCTTC; cdr3_aa: CASSPPGVGGYTF
j_call: TRBJ2-1; v_call: TRBV7-2; d_call: NA; clone_size: once; cdr3_nt: TGTGCCAGCAGCTTAGAATGGGGGTATGAGCAGTTCTTC; cdr3_aa: CASSLEWGYEQFF
j_call: TRBJ2-2; v_call: TRBV4-3; d_call: NA; clone_size: NA; cdr3_nt: TGCGCCAGCAGCCAAGATCAAGGGGTCACCGGGGAGCTGTTTTTT; cdr3_aa: CASSQDQGVTGELFF
j_call: TRBJ1-2; v_call: TRBV18; d_call: NA; clone_size: NA; cdr3_nt: TGTGCCAGCTCACACCCCGTCGGCGGCTACACCTTC; cdr3_aa: CASSHPVGGYTF
j_call: TRBJ2-1; v_call: TRBV27; d_call: NA; clone_size: NA; cdr3_nt: TGTGCCAGCAGTTTAACAGGGAGGAGCTCCTACAATGAGCAGTTCTTC; cdr3_aa: CASSLTGRSSYNEQFF
j_call: TRBJ1-4; v_call: TRBV7-6; d_call: NA; clone_size: NA; cdr3_nt: TGTGCCAGCAGCCTTGGGGCGGGGGGCGGTCGTGAAAAACTGTTTTTT; cdr3_aa: CASSLGAGGGREKLFF
j_call: TRBJ2-1; v_call: TRBV5-1; d_call: TRBD2; clone_size: NA; cdr3_nt: TGCGCCAGCAGCATGACGGGACTAGCGGGTTTATCCTACAATGAGCAGTTCTTC; cdr3_aa: CASSMTGLAGLSYNEQFF
j_call: TRBJ1-1; v_call: TRBV23-1; d_call: NA; clone_size: NA; cdr3_nt: TGCGCCAGCAGTAAAGAGAGGTGGGAAAAAGCAAGCACTGAAGCTTTCTTT; cdr3_aa: CASSKERWEKASTEAFF
j_call: TRBJ1-2; v_call: TRBV13; d_call: TRBD1; clone_size: NA; cdr3_nt: TGTGCCAGCAGCTTAGGGACAGGGGATTATGGCTACACCTTC; cdr3_aa: CASSLGTGDYGYTF
j_call: TRBJ2-4; v_call: TRBV29-1; d_call: NA; clone_size: NA; cdr3_nt: TGCAGCGTTGAAGATTGGGACATTATAATAGCCAAAAACATTCAGTACTTC; cdr3_aa: CSVEDWDIIIAKNIQYF
j_call: TRBJ1-5; v_call: TRBV12-3/TRBV12-4; d_call: NA; clone_size: NA; cdr3_nt: TGTGCCAGCTGCTTTCGGCCTAATCAGCCCCAGCATTTT; cdr3_aa: CASCFRPNQPQHF
j_call: TRBJ1-2; v_call: TRBV6-5; d_call: NA; clone_size: NA; cdr3_nt: TGTGCCAGCAGTCCCGGGAGTGCCCATGGCTACACCTTC; cdr3_aa: CASSPGSAHGYTF
j_call: TRBJ2-7; v_call: TRBV9; d_call: TRBD2; clone_size: once; cdr3_nt: TGTGCCAGCAGCGCACCCTCAGGGAGCGGGGACGAGCAGTACTTC; cdr3_aa: CASSAPSGSGDEQYF
j_call: TRBJ2-1; v_call: TRBV24-1; d_call: NA; clone_size: NA; cdr3_nt: TGTGCCACCAGTGAGAACTACAGGGCTGGGGTTAACAATGAGCAGTTCTTC; cdr3_aa: CATSENYRAGVNNEQFF
j_call: TRBJ2-5; v_call: TRBV7-8; d_call: TRBD2; clone_size: NA; cdr3_nt: TGTGCCAGCAGCGTAGCGGGGCCCCAAGAGACCCAGTACTTC; cdr3_aa: CASSVAGPQETQYF
j_call: TRBJ1-1; v_call: TRBV20-1; d_call: NA; clone_size: NA; cdr3_nt: TGCAGTGCTAGTTTCGACACTGAAGCTTTCTTT; cdr3_aa: CSASFDTEAFF
j_call: TRBJ1-5; v_call: TRBV12-3/TRBV12-4; d_call: NA; clone_size: NA; cdr3_nt: TGTGCCAGCACCTCAAGTTATCAGCCCCAGCATTTT; cdr3_aa: CASTSSYQPQHF
j_call: TRBJ1-6; v_call: TRBV2; d_call: NA; clone_size: NA; cdr3_nt: TGTGCCAGCGGTGCGGGACACTCAACCCCCAATTCACCCCTCCACTTT; cdr3_aa: CASGAGHSTPNSPLHF
j_call: TRBJ1-2; v_call: TRBV28; d_call: NA; clone_size: NA; cdr3_nt: TGTGCCAGCAGTCCGACCTTTGGGGGCTATGGCTACACCTTC; cdr3_aa: CASSPTFGGYGYTF
j_call: TRBJ2-2; v_call: TRBV7-7; d_call: NA; clone_size: NA; cdr3_nt: TGTGCCAGCAGCTTAAAGATGGGGCGGGGTACCGGGGAGCTGTTTTTT; cdr3_aa: CASSLKMGRGTGELFF
j_call: TRBJ2-1; v_call: TRBV12-3/TRBV12-4; d_call: NA; clone_size: once; cdr3_nt: TGTGCCAGCAGTTTCCCAGGTTACAATGAGCAGTTCTTC; cdr3_aa: CASSFPGYNEQFF
j_call: TRBJ1-1; v_call: TRBV4-1; d_call: NA; clone_size: NA; cdr3_nt: TGCGCCAGCAGCCAATTAACGGGGAACACTGAAGCTTTCTTT; cdr3_aa: CASSQLTGNTEAFF
j_call: TRBJ1-1; v_call: TRBV5-5; d_call: TRBD1; clone_size: NA; cdr3_nt: TGTGCCAGCAGCTTTAGAGGGGGCAACACTGAAGCTTTCTTT; cdr3_aa: CASSFRGGNTEAFF
j_call: TRBJ2-1; v_call: TRBV29-1; d_call: TRBD1; clone_size: once; cdr3_nt: TGCAGCGTTGAAGACAGGGGGACACGGGACAATGAGCAGTTCTTC; cdr3_aa: CSVEDRGTRDNEQFF
j_call: TRBJ1-1; v_call: TRBV7-9; d_call: NA; clone_size: NA; cdr3_nt: TGTGCCAGCAGCTTAGCGCGGACTAGGACTGAAGCTTTCTTT; cdr3_aa: CASSLARTRTEAFF
j_call: TRBJ2-3; v_call: TRBV7-2; d_call: NA; clone_size: NA; cdr3_nt: TGTGCCAGCAGCTTAGTTCAAACTGGAGTAAGGGCAGATACGCAGTATTTT; cdr3_aa: CASSLVQTGVRADTQYF
j_call: TRBJ2-1; v_call: TRBV6-5; d_call: TRBD2; clone_size: NA; cdr3_nt: TGTGCCAGCAGTTACCGCGGGAGCAATGAGCAGTTCTTC; cdr3_aa: CASSYRGSNEQFF
j_call: TRBJ1-5; v_call: TRBV9; d_call: NA; clone_size: NA; cdr3_nt: TGTGCCAGCAGCGTATCGGGAAGCAATCAGCCCCAGCATTTT; cdr3_aa: CASSVSGSNQPQHF
j_call: TRBJ2-7; v_call: TRBV30; d_call: NA; clone_size: NA; cdr3_nt: TGTGCCTGGAGTGTCGACGGAACCTACGAGCAGTACTTC; cdr3_aa: CAWSVDGTYEQYF
j_call: TRBJ2-1; v_call: TRBV9; d_call: TRBD2; clone_size: NA; cdr3_nt: TGTGCCAGCAGCGCGGGAGGGGGGAGAGCTGATGAGCAGTTCTTC; cdr3_aa: CASSAGGGRADEQFF
j_call: TRBJ2-3; v_call: TRBV4-3; d_call: TRBD2; clone_size: NA; cdr3_nt: TGCGCCAGCAGCCAATCACTAGCGGGGAACACAGATACGCAGTATTTT; cdr3_aa: CASSQSLAGNTDTQYF